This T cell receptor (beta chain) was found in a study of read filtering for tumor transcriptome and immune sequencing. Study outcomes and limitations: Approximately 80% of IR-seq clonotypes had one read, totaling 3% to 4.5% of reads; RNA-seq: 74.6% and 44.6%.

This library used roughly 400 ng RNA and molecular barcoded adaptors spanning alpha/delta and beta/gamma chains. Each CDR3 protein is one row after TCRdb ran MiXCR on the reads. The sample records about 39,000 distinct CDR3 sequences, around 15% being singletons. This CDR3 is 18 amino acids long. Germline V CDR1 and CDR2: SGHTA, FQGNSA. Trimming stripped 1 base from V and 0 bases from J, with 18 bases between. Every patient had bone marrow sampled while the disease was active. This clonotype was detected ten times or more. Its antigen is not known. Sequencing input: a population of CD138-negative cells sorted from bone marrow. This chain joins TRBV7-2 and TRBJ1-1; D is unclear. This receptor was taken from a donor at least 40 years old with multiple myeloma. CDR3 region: CASSLDVWLRNMNTEAFF. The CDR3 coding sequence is TGTGCCAGCAGCTTAGATGTGTGGCTGAGAAATATGAACACTGAAGCTTTCTTT.